This T cell receptor beta chain stems from a study of T cell responses to AZD1222 COVID-19 vaccine. Produced via immunoSEQ multiplex PCR; TCRdb's table is partial and in-frame only. The table lists about 86,000 clones, 60% to 80% of them singletons. Findings of the study overall: Without day 14 samples, only post-peak T cell repertoires were studied.

This clone has a single count. Its antigen remains unidentified. The receptor's source is an adult in good health. The sequencing used peripheral blood, collected on day 0 of AZD1222 vaccination.

As DNA, the CDR3 is TGTGCCAGCAGCGTAGGGACTAGCGGAAACACCGGGGAGCTGTTTTTT. Its protein product is CASSVGTSGNTGELFF. The genes are TRBV9 and TRBJ2-2; 10 bases are shared with TRBD2. The CDR3 is 16 amino acids. CDR1 SGDLS and CDR2 YYNGEE come from the germline V gene. With 0 bases clipped from V and 2 bases from J, the junction kept 1 base outside the gene matches.